Below, 32 T cell receptor beta chains from the same sample are listed, as sequenced in a study of cytomegalovirus exposure and HLA in healthy donors. A multiplex PCR was run with 60 Vbeta primers and 13 Jbeta primers. Generated by immunoSEQ multiplex PCR, the TCRdb table keeps only in-frame clones and is missing some. This table has about 55,000 clones, 77% appearing once. The sequencing input was PBMCs. Receptor source: a female donor in good health and CMV-seronegative.

Concerning this clone: The sample has other DNA sequences that encode this CDR3 too. This chain connects TRBV7-6 to TRBJ2-5, with TRBD1 as a possible D gene (6 bases). This CDR3 is built from 13 residues. The germline CDR1 and CDR2 sequences are SGHVS and FNYEAQ. V was cut by 4 bases and J by 5 bases, with 11 bases left in between. The CDR3 DNA reads as TGTGCCAGCAGCTACCCAGGGGACGAGACCCAGTACTTC. Encoded protein: CASSYPGDETQYF.

The rearrangement links TRBV2 to TRBJ1-3; no clear D gene. Per the germline V gene, CDR1 is SNHLY and CDR2 is FYNNEI. V shed 1 base and J shed 3 bases, with 10 bases lying between them. There are 15 residues in the CDR3. The CDR3 here is CASSEDHNSGNTIYF. For the CDR3, the DNA is TGTGCCAGCAGTGAAGATCACAACAGTGGAAACACCATATATTTT.

This clone has a handful of counts. The gene calls are TRBV5-5 and TRBJ1-5, with D possibly being TRBD1 (6 bases). The CDR3 has 15 amino acids. V dropped 4 bases and J dropped 3 bases, with 14 bases sitting between them. The germline CDR1 and CDR2 sequences are SGHKS and YYEKEE (reference sequence). CDR3 amino acids: CASSGTDRNNQPQHF. Written as DNA, the CDR3 is TGTGCCAGCAGCGGGACGGACAGAAACAATCAGCCCCAGCATTTT.

The CDR3, as DNA: TGTGCCAGCGCCTCGTTTCTACAGGGGGCTGGAAACACCATATATTTT. Residues: CASASFLQGAGNTIYF. The V call is TRBV27, the J call TRBJ1-3, with 8 bases fitting TRBD1. V lost 8 bases to trimming and J lost 2 bases; unmatched junction nucleotides: 11. CDR3 length: 16 amino acids. Germline-derived CDR1 and CDR2 are MNHEY and SMNVEV (reference sequence).

This clone was observed once. The J gene is TRBJ2-7, the V gene TRBV18, with a weak D call TRBD1 (6 bases). The CDR3 loop spans 14 amino acids. Trimming pared 3 bases from V and 5 bases from J, leaving 14 bases between. The germline V gene has CDR1 KGHSH and CDR2 LQKENI. CDR3 loop: CASSPGASRDEQYF. The CDR3, as DNA: TGTGCCAGCTCACCGGGGGCTAGCCGGGACGAGCAGTACTTC.

The rearrangement joins TRBV5-1 to TRBJ2-7; TRBD1 agrees at 7 bases. Germline CDR1 SGHRS, CDR2 YFSETQ. The CDR3 consists of 14 residues. J gave up 2 bases and V 4 bases, and 6 bases lay outside the gene matches. The CDR3 coding sequence is TGCGCCAGCAGCATAGGACAGGCCACCTACGAGCAGTACTTC. Encoded protein: CASSIGQATYEQYF.

This clone was seen more than once but under ten times. V usage is TRBV11-3 and J usage is TRBJ1-5, with 7 bases fitting TRBD1. The CDR3 contains 15 residues. V dropped 5 bases and J dropped 3; count of bases not matched to a gene: 7. The germline V gene has CDR1 SGHNT and CDR2 YENEEA. The CDR3 bases are TGTGCCAGCAGCCACGGACAGGCCCCCAATCAGCCCCAGCATTTT. As protein: CASSHGQAPNQPQHF. The complete variable domain, with remaining parts taken from reference TRBV11-3 and TRBJ1-5, reads EAGVVQSPRYKIIEKKQPVAFWCNPISGHNTLYWYLQNLGQGPELLIRYENEEAVDDSQLPKDRFSAERLKGVDSTLKIQPAELGDSAVYLCASSHGQAPNQPQHFGDGTRLSIL.

This clone appeared a few times. V usage is TRBV6-6 and J usage is TRBJ1-2; 9 bases match TRBD1. The CDR3 consists of 14 residues. CDR1 MNHNY and CDR2 SVGAGI come from the germline V gene (reference sequence). V was pared by 10 bases and J by 3 bases, with 9 bases of the junction left unmatched. CDR3 DNA sequence: TGTGCCACCCAATACAGGGGGCGAGACTATGGCTACACCTTC. Translated, it gives CATQYRGRDYGYTF.

The V and J genes are TRBV19 and TRBJ2-6; maybe TRBD1 (5 bases). The germline V gene encodes CDR1 LNHDA and CDR2 SQIVND (reference sequence). The V end was cut by 3 bases, the J end by 4 bases, with 7 bases between. CDR3 length: 14 amino acids. The CDR3 is CASSMGPGANVLTF. The CDR3, as DNA: TGTGCCAGTAGTATGGGGCCCGGGGCCAACGTCCTGACTTTC.

The rearrangement links TRBV4-1 to TRBJ2-7; 10 bases fit TRBD2. Germline CDR1 is MGHRA and CDR2 is YSYEKL. This CDR3 is 15 amino acids long. Trimming took 1 base from V and 2 from J; bases not matched to a gene: 2. CDR3 in amino acids: CASSQGTSGAYEQYF. The CDR3 region has the DNA TGCGCCAGCAGCCAAGGGACTAGCGGAGCCTACGAGCAGTACTTC.

This sequence joins TRBV19 and TRBJ1-5, with 7 bases matching TRBD1. This CDR3 has 14 amino acids. Germline trimming cut 7 bases from V and 2 bases from J; bases unmatched to any gene: 5. In germline, CDR1 is LNHDA, CDR2 SQIVND (reference sequence). CDR3 in amino acids: CASKAGGGNQPQHF. The CDR3, as DNA: TGTGCCAGTAAGGCAGGGGGAGGCAATCAGCCCCAGCATTTT. The complete variable domain, with remaining parts taken from reference TRBV19 and TRBJ1-5, reads DGGITQSPKYLFRKEGQNVTLSCEQNLNHDAMYWYRQDPGQGLRLIYYSQIVNDFQKGDIAEGYSVSREKKESFPLTVTSAQKNPTAFYLCASKAGGGNQPQHFGDGTRLSIL.

The V gene is TRBV5-4, the J gene TRBJ1-4; TRBD1 matches 7 bases. The CDR3 is 14 amino acids. Germline-derived CDR1 and CDR2 are SGHNT and YYREEE (reference sequence). The trim removed 2 bases at V and 8 bases at J, leaving 6 bases unmatched. The DNA for the CDR3 is TGTGCCAGCAGCTTTCGAGACAGGGACGAAAAACTGTTTTTT. Its translation: CASSFRDRDEKLFF.

This clone has just a few counts. The V call is TRBV18, the J call TRBJ2-5, with D unresolved. Trimming shortened V by 6 bases and J by 1 base, and 3 bases separated the two germline ends. This CDR3 is 11 amino acids long. Germline CDR1 is KGHSH and CDR2 is LQKENI. The CDR3 bases are TGTGCCAGCTCTCTCCAAGAGACCCAGTACTTC. Its protein is CASSLQETQYF.

The rearrangement uses TRBV4-1 and TRBJ1-2; possibly TRBD1 for D (5 bases). The CDR3 consists of 17 residues. Germline V gene sequence: CDR1 MGHRA, CDR2 YSYEKL. The germline V and J ends were trimmed by 1 base and 7 bases, with 22 bases remaining between them. The CDR3 loop is CASSQGIRRGAAPGYTF. In DNA form, the CDR3 reads TGCGCCAGCAGCCAAGGCATTAGGAGGGGAGCTGCCCCTGGCTACACCTTC.

The chain is built from TRBV5-1 and TRBJ2-7; TRBD2 aligns across 8 bases. Germline V gene sequence: CDR1 SGHRS, CDR2 YFSETQ. The CDR3 length is 15 residues. V gave up 4 bases and J gave up 3 bases; unmatched junction bases: 9. This chain's CDR3 is CASSPGGGAFYEQYF. In nucleotides, the CDR3 is TGCGCCAGCAGCCCGGGGGGGGGCGCGTTCTACGAGCAGTACTTC.

J is TRBJ1-3 and V is TRBV6-6; D not resolved. The CDR3 consists of 15 residues. The V end was cut by 3 bases, the J end by 0 bases, with 9 bases between. The germline V gene encodes CDR1 MNHNY and CDR2 SVGAGI (reference sequence). The CDR3 is CASSYLGHSGNTIYF. The CDR3 DNA reads as TGTGCCAGCAGTTATCTAGGTCACTCTGGAAACACCATATATTTT.

This chain joins TRBV18 and TRBJ2-3; 7 bases map to TRBD2. The germline V gene encodes CDR1 KGHSH and CDR2 LQKENI. V lost 0 bases, J lost 3 bases, and 3 bases stayed unmatched. There are 15 residues in the CDR3. The CDR3 spells CASSPPQGGTDTQYF. CDR3 sequence (DNA): TGTGCCAGCTCACCACCGCAGGGAGGGACAGATACGCAGTATTTT.

The chain couples TRBV7-2 to TRBJ1-4, with a tentative D call TRBD1 (5 bases). The CDR3 has 14 amino acids. Germline V gene sequence: CDR1 SGHTA, CDR2 FQGNSA. Trimming removed 5 bases at V and 7 bases at J, with 14 bases between. The CDR3 coding sequence is TGTGCCAGCAGCCGGGACGGGAGTGGTGAAAAACTGTTTTTT. Encoded protein: CASSRDGSGEKLFF.

This chain links TRBV7-2 with TRBJ2-6; TRBD2 might be the D (5 bases). The germline V gene has CDR1 SGHTA and CDR2 FQGNSA. This CDR3 contains 14 residues. The V end was cut by 9 bases, the J end by 1 base, with 10 bases between. The CDR3 here is CARDSTSGANVLTF. Written as DNA, the CDR3 is TGTGCCAGGGACTCGACATCTGGGGCCAACGTCCTGACTTTC.

In this sample, this clone turned up a few times. CDR3 amino acids: CATSRGPGQGDHNEQFF. Written as DNA, the CDR3 is TGTGCCACCAGCAGAGGCCCCGGACAGGGAGATCACAATGAGCAGTTCTTC. The V call is TRBV15, the J call TRBJ2-1; 8 bases map to TRBD1. V dropped 1 base and J dropped 5; count of bases not matched to a gene: 10. Germline V gene sequence: CDR1 LNHNV, CDR2 YYDKDF (reference sequence). The CDR3 is 17 residues long.

This chain joins TRBV27 and TRBJ2-2; 8 nucleotides match TRBD1. Trimming took 6 bases from V and 2 from J; bases not matched to a gene: 8. The CDR3 sequence is 16 residues long. Germline CDR1 reads MNHEY; CDR2 reads SMNVEV (reference sequence). The CDR3 protein is CASRRRQGPNTGELFF. The CDR3 DNA reads as TGTGCCAGCAGGCGTCGACAGGGGCCCAACACCGGGGAGCTGTTTTTT.

This chain joins TRBV5-8 and TRBJ2-5; 8 bases match TRBD1. V lost 5 bases, J lost 0 bases, and 12 bases stayed unmatched. The CDR3 covers 17 residues. Germline CDR1 SGHTS, CDR2 YDEGEE. CDR3 sequence reads: CASRTGAIPGHQETQYF. The CDR3 DNA reads TGTGCCAGCAGGACAGGGGCGATCCCTGGGCACCAAGAGACCCAGTACTTC.

This clone turned up a few times. The chain combines TRBV28 with TRBJ2-7; 13 nucleotides align to TRBD2. Looked up from germline, CDR1 is MDHEN and CDR2 is SYDVKM. V lost 5 bases and J lost 2; bases outside the gene matches: 3. CDR3 size: 15 residues. CDR3: CASSPGLAGAYEQYF. As DNA, the CDR3 is TGTGCCAGCAGTCCCGGACTAGCGGGGGCCTACGAGCAGTACTTC.

This clone has only a few counts. The J gene is TRBJ2-2, the V gene TRBV29-1; 8 bases map to TRBD1. After removal of 6 bases from V and 5 bases from J, the junction contained 17 bases not matched to a gene. The CDR3 is 17 amino acids. Germline CDR1 SQVTM, CDR2 ANQGSEA. The CDR3 protein is CSVLLVRGRVGTGELFF. DNA for the CDR3: TGCAGCGTCCTCCTGGTCAGGGGGCGCGTTGGAACCGGGGAGCTGTTTTTT.

In DNA form, the CDR3 reads TGTGCCAGCAGTGGTACTGCTAACTATGGCTACACCTTC. Its translation is CASSGTANYGYTF. The chain joins TRBV2 to TRBJ1-2, with D uncertain. Germline V gene data show CDR1 as SNHLY and CDR2 as FYNNEI. V shed 4 bases and J shed 0 bases, with 6 bases lying between them. This CDR3 has 13 amino acids. The variable domain in full, completed from reference TRBV2 and TRBJ1-2, reads EPEVTQTPSHQVTQMGQEVILRCVPISNHLYFYWYRQILGQKVEFLVSFYNNEISEKSEIFDDQFSVERPDGSNFTLKIRSTKLEDSAMYFCASSGTANYGYTFGSGTRLTVV.

The chain employs TRBV13 and TRBJ1-1; D gene uncertain. The CDR3 length is 13 residues. Germline CDR1 PRHDT, CDR2 FYEKMQ (reference sequence). V shed 0 bases and J shed 2 bases, with 4 bases lying between them. The CDR3 protein is CASSLGINTEAFF. CDR3 nucleotides: TGTGCCAGCAGCTTAGGAATAAACACTGAAGCTTTCTTT.

The chain recombines TRBV28 with TRBJ2-1, with 9 positions matching TRBD2. The CDR3 runs 14 residues. CDR1 MDHEN and CDR2 SYDVKM come from the germline V gene. The V and J ends lost 2 bases and 10 bases, in that order; junction bases with no gene match: 6. In nucleotides, the CDR3 is TGTGCCAGCAGTTTACCTAGCGGGAAGCGGGAGCAGTTCTTC. This translates into CASSLPSGKREQFF.

The chain employs TRBV5-8 and TRBJ2-7; 9 nucleotides align to TRBD2. V shed 1 base and J 2 bases; nucleotides not matched to a gene: 13. The CDR3 sequence is 18 residues long. Germline values: CDR1 SGHTS, CDR2 YDEGEE. The CDR3 DNA sequence: TGTGCCAGCAGCTTGTTCACCCGGGCGGGAGGGATCACCTACGAGCAGTACTTC. It yields the protein CASSLFTRAGGITYEQYF.

The chain recombines TRBV29-1 with TRBJ2-5; weak D call: TRBD2 (6 bases). The tail of the sequence fits TRBJ2-7 better, so the J call may be wrong. The V gene's germline CDR1 is SQVTM and CDR2 ANQGSEA. The CDR3 totals 11 residues. The chain's CDR3 is CSGGDSYEQYF. The CDR3 DNA follows: TGCAGCGGGGGGGACTCCTACGAGCAGTACTTC.

The J gene is TRBJ2-2, the V gene TRBV19; D may be TRBD1 (6 bases). Trimming cost V 4 bases and J 0 bases, with 12 bases left between them. There are 16 residues in the CDR3. In germline, CDR1 is LNHDA, CDR2 SQIVND (reference sequence). DNA of the CDR3: TGTGCCAGTAGTAGACGACAGGCGACGAACACCGGGGAGCTGTTTTTT. Residues: CASSRRQATNTGELFF.

The V and J genes are TRBV28 and TRBJ1-5; TRBD1 aligns across 7 bases. CDR3 length: 14 amino acids. Germline values: CDR1 MDHEN, CDR2 SYDVKM. V lost 8 bases, J lost 7 bases, and 11 bases stayed unmatched. The CDR3 DNA reads TGTGCCAGCTCGGAGGACAGGTTAGAACAGCCCCAGCATTTT. Its protein product is CASSEDRLEQPQHF.

As concerns this clone: Germline and junction disagree at one end, which may indicate a read error. V gene TRBV18 combines with J gene TRBJ2-2; TRBD2 matches at 7 bases. The CDR3 contains 15 residues. CDR1 and CDR2 (germline): KGHSH, LQKENI. CDR3 nucleotides: TGTGCCGGCTCACCCCAACTAGCGCACACCGGGGAGCTGTTTTTT. It encodes CAGSPQLAHTGELFF.